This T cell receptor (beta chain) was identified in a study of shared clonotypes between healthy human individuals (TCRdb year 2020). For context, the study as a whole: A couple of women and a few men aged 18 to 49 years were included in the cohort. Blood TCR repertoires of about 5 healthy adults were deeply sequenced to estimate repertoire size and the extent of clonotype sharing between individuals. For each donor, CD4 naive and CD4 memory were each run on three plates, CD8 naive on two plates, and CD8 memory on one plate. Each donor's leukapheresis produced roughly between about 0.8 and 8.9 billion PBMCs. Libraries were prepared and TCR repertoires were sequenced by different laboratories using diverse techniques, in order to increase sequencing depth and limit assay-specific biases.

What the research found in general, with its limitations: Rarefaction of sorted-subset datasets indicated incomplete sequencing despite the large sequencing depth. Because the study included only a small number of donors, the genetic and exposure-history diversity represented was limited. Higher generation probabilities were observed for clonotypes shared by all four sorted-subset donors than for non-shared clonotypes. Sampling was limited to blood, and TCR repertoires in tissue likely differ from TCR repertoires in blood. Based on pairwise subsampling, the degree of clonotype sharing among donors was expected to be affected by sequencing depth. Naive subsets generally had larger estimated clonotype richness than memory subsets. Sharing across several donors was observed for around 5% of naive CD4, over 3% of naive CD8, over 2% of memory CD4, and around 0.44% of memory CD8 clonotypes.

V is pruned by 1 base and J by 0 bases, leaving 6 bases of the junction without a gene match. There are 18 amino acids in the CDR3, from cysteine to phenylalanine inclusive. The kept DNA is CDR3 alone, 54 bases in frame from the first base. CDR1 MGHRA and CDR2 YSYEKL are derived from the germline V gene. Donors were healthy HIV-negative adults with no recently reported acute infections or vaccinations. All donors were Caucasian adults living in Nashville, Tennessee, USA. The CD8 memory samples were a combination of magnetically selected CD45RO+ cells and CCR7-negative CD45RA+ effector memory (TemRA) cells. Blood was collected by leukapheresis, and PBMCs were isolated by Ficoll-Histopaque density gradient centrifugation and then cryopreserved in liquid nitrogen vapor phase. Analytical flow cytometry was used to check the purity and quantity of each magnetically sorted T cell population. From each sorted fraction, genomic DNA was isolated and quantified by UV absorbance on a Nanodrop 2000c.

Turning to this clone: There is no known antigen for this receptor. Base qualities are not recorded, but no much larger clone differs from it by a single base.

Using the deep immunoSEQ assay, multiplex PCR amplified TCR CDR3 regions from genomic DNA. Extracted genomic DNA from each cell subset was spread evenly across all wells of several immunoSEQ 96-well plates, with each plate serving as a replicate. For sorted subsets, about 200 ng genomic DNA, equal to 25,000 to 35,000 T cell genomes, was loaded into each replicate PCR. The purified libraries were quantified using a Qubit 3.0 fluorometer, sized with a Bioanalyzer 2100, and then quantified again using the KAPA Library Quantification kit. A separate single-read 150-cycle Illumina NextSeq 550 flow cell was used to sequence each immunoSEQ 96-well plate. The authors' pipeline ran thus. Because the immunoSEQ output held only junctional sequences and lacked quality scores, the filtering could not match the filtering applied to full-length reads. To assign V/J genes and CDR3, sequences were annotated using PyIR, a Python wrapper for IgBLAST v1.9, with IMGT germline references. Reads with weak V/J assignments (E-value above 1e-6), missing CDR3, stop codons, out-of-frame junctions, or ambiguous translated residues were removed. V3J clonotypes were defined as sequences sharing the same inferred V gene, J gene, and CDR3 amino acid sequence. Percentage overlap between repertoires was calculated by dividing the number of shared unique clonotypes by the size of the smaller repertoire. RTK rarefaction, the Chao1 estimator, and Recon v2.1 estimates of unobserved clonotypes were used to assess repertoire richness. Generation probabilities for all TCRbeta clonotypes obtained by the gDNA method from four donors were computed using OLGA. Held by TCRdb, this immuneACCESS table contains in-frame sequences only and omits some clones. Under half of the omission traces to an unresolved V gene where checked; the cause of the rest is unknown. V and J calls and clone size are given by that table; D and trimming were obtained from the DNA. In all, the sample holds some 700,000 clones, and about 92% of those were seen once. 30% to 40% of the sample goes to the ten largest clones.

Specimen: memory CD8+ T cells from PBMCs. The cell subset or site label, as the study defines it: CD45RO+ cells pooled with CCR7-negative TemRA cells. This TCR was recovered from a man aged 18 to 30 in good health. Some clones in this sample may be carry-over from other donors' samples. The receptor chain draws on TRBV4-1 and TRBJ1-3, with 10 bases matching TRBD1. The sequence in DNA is TGCGCCAGCAGCCAAGCTGAGACAGGGGGCCCCTCTGGAAACACCATATATTTT. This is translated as CASSQAETGGPSGNTIYF.